This T cell receptor beta chain stems from a study of T-cell memory formation after mild COVID-19. Unmatched junction bases numbered 14, after V lost 3 bases and J lost 6 bases. The CDR3 contains 18 residues. The V gene's germline CDR1 is SGDLS and CDR2 YYNGEE. Barcoded TCR alpha and TCR beta cDNA libraries with UMIs came from 5'RACE using constant-segment primers. TCRdb passed the 5' RACE reads through MiXCR, listing each CDR3 protein once. The data hold hundreds of thousands of distinct CDR3 sequences, with around 20% observed a single time. As concerns this clonotype: The antigen remains undetermined.

General study findings and limits: Proof of SARS-CoV-2 specificity was absent for the second-wave clones that crested on day 37. CD4+ contracting clones were mainly CM and EM; CD8+ ones, EMRA.

The sequenced material came from PBMCs or a T cell subset sorted from them (not recorded which). The chain is built from TRBV9 and TRBJ2-2; 10 bases agree with TRBD2. This sequence was found in an adult woman who had mild COVID-19 (a few samples of this study predate the infection). Cell type and time point are not known. The CDR3, as DNA: TGTGCCAGCAGCGACGGAAATAGCGGGGGGCCGGTCCCCGGGGAGCTGTTTTTT. This translates into CASSDGNSGGPVPGELFF.